This T cell receptor beta chain came from a study of identical twins. TCRdb re-analysed the 5' RACE reads in MiXCR, keeping a single row per CDR3 protein. The data hold hundreds of thousands of distinct CDR3 sequences, with 8.5% to 9% observed a single time. V dropped 7 bases and J dropped 6 bases, with 16 bases sitting between them. Germline assignment: CDR1 MNHEY and CDR2 SVGEGT. There are 14 residues in the CDR3. These sequences were also reported in another study, on yellow fever vaccine responses in identical twins.

Sequencing input: PBMCs. The TCR comes from a woman under 30 in good health. The chain links TRBV6-2 or TRBV6-3 to TRBJ2-1, with a tentative D call TRBD2 (5 bases). The CDR3: CASTLSGTSNEQFF. Here the CDR3 DNA reads TGTGCCAGCACCCTTTCAGGCACTAGCAATGAGCAGTTCTTC.